The 9 T cell receptor beta chains presented below share a single source sample, sequenced in a study of cytomegalovirus exposure and HLA in healthy donors. PCR primers comprised 60 Vbeta and 13 Jbeta primers. Measured with immunoSEQ multiplex PCR; TCRdb has only the in-frame clones, and not every one. The data contain around 170,000 clones, around 80% of them singletons. The specimen sequenced was PBMCs. These receptors all stem from a man aged 40-49 years in good health and CMV-seronegative.

As concerns this clone: Other DNA sequences in the sample encode the same CDR3. CDR3 sequence reads: CASSPTGTYEQYF. The CDR3 DNA follows: TGTGCCAGCAGCCCCACAGGGACCTACGAGCAGTACTTC. V is TRBV7-9 and J is TRBJ2-7; tentatively, D is TRBD1 (6 bases). The ends were cut back, 5 bases at V and 2 bases at J, with 10 bases in the middle. Germline V gene data show CDR1 as SEHNR and CDR2 as FQNEAQ (reference sequence). The CDR3 runs 13 residues.

The J gene is TRBJ2-5, the V gene TRBV4-3; D may be TRBD1 (5 bases). The germline V gene has CDR1 LGHNA and CDR2 YSLEER. CDR3 length: 15 residues. The ends were cut back, 1 base at V and 0 bases at J, with 9 bases in the middle. The CDR3 DNA sequence: TGCGCCAGCAGCCAAGGACAGTCTGACCAAGAGACCCAGTACTTC. Translation: CASSQGQSDQETQYF.

The chain has TRBV7-2 and TRBJ2-5, with TRBD2 as a possible D gene (5 bases). V was clipped by 5 bases and J by 7 bases, with 14 bases between them. The CDR3 totals 13 residues. CDR1 and CDR2 (germline): SGHTA, FQGNSA. CDR3 in amino acids: CASSPGIVGTQYF. The DNA for the CDR3 is TGTGCCAGCAGCCCCGGGATCGTGGGGACCCAGTACTTC. The full variable domain, rest sourced from reference TRBV7-2 and TRBJ2-5, is GAGVSQSPSNKVTEKGKDVELRCDPISGHTALYWYRQSLGQGLEFLIYFQGNSAPDKSGLPSDRFSAERTGGSVSTLTIQRTQQEDSAVYLCASSPGIVGTQYFGPGTRLLVL.

This sequence joins TRBV6-1 and TRBJ1-6; tentative D call: TRBD1 (5 bases). Trimming removed 5 bases from V and 10 bases from J, with 18 bases in between. The CDR3 is 15 residues long. Germline V CDR1 and CDR2: MNHNS, SASEGT. The CDR3 sequence: CASSSFRGDPSPLHF. The DNA for the CDR3 is TGTGCCAGCAGTTCCTTTCGGGGGGACCCCTCACCCCTCCACTTT.

The chain carries TRBV18 and TRBJ1-1; the D gene is possibly TRBD1 (5 bases). V dropped 1 base and J dropped 1 base, with 10 bases sitting between them. The CDR3 has 15 residues. Per the germline V gene, CDR1 is KGHSH and CDR2 is LQKENI. The DNA of the CDR3 is TGTGCCAGCTCACCACTCCGGCAGGGGAACACTGAAGCTTTCTTT. Protein: CASSPLRQGNTEAFF.

This CDR3 is CASQNGEVLTGELFF. The DNA for the CDR3 is TGTGCCAGCCAAAACGGGGAGGTATTGACCGGGGAGCTGTTTTTT. The chain is built from TRBV7-2 and TRBJ2-2; maybe TRBD2 (6 bases). The germline gives CDR1 SGHTA, CDR2 FQGNSA. This CDR3 region has 15 residues. V lost 8 bases and J 5 bases, leaving 18 bases between the germline ends.

The chain combines TRBV6-5 with TRBJ2-7, with 9 bases matching TRBD2. Germline-derived CDR1 and CDR2 are MNHEY and SVGAGI. The CDR3 is 16 residues long. The junction had 7 bases not matched to a gene; V was cut back by 2 bases and J by 2 bases. CDR3 DNA sequence: TGTGCCAGCAGTTACGCCTCTAGCGGGGTAACCTACGAGCAGTACTTC. It yields the protein CASSYASSGVTYEQYF.

This clone was found a few times. The J gene is TRBJ1-1, the V gene TRBV4-1; D is perhaps TRBD1 (6 bases). Trimming stripped 4 bases from V and 0 bases from J, with 9 bases between. The germline V gene encodes CDR1 MGHRA and CDR2 YSYEKL. The length of the CDR3 is 14 residues. This CDR3 is CASSPQGLNTEAFF. The CDR3 nucleotides read TGCGCCAGCAGCCCTCAGGGGCTGAACACTGAAGCTTTCTTT.

This chain uses TRBV6-5 with TRBJ1-6; D ambiguous. The CDR3 is made up of 14 amino acids. Germline values: CDR1 MNHEY, CDR2 SVGAGI. Trimming took 0 bases from V and 9 from J, leaving 9 bases between them. The DNA of the CDR3 is TGTGCCAGCAGTTACTCGACCGGAGGTTCACCCCTCCACTTT. It translates to CASSYSTGGSPLHF.